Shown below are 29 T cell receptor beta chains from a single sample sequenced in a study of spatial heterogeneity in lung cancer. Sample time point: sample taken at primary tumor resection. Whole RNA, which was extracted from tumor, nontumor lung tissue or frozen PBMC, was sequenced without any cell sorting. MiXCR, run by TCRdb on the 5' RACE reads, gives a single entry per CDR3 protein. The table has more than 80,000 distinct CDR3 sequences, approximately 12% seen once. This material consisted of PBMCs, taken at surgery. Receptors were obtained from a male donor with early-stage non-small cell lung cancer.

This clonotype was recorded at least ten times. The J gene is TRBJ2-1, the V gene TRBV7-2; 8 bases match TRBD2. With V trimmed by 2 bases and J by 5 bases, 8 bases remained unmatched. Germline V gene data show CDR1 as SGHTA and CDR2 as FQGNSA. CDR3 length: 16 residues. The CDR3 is CASSLFPAGAHNEQFF. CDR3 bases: TGTGCCAGCAGCTTATTTCCAGCGGGGGCCCACAATGAGCAGTTCTTC.

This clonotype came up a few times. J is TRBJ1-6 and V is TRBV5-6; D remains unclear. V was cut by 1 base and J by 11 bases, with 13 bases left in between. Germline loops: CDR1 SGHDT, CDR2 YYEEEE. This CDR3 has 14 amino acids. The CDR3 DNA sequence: TGTGCCAGCAGCTTGTCCTCAACCGGGGCACCCCTCCACTTT. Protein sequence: CASSLSSTGAPLHF.

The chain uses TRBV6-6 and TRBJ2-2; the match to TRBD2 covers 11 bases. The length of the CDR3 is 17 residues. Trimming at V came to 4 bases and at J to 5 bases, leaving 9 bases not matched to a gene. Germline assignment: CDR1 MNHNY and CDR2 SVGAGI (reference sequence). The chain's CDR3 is CASSSPRTSGSTGELFF. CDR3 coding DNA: TGTGCCAGCAGTTCCCCCCGGACTAGCGGGTCGACCGGGGAGCTGTTTTTT.

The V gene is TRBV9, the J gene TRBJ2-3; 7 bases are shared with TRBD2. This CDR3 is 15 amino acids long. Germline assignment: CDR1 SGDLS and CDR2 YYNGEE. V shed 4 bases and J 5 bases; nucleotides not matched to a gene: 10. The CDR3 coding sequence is TGTGCCAGCAGCCCTCCCCGGTCGGGGGGAGATACGCAGTATTTT. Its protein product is CASSPPRSGGDTQYF.

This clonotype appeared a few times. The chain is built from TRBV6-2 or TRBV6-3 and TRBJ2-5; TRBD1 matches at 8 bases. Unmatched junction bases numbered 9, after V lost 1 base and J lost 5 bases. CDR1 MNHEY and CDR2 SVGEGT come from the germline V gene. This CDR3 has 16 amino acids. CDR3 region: CASSYLAGGSSETQYF. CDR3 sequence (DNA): TGTGCCAGCAGTTACTTGGCAGGGGGCAGTTCGGAGACCCAGTACTTC.

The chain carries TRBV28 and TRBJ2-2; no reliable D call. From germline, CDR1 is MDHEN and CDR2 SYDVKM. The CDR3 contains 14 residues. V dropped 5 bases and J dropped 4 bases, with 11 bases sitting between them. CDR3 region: CASSPPGLTGELFF. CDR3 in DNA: TGTGCCAGCAGTCCGCCGGGCCTCACCGGGGAGCTGTTTTTT.

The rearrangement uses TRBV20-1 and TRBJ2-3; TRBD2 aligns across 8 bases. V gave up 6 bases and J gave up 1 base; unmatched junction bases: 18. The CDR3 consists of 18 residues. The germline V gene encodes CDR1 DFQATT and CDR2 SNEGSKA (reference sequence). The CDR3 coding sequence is TGCAGTGCCACTAGACCTCGGCGGGGGGCCCCCGGCACAGATACGCAGTATTTT. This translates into CSATRPRRGAPGTDTQYF.

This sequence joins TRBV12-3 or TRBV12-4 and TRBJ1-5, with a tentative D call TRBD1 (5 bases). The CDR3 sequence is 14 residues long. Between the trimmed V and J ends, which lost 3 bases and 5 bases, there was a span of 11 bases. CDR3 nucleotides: TGTGCCAGCAGTTTTTCAGCAGGGTATCAGCCCCAGCATTTT. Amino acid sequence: CASSFSAGYQPQHF.

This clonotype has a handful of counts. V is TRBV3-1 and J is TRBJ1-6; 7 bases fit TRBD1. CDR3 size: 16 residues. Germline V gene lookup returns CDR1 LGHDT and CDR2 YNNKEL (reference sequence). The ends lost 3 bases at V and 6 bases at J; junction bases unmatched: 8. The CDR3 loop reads CASSHGGGVGNSPLHF. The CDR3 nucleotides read TGTGCCAGCAGCCATGGAGGGGGCGTGGGTAATTCACCCCTCCACTTT.

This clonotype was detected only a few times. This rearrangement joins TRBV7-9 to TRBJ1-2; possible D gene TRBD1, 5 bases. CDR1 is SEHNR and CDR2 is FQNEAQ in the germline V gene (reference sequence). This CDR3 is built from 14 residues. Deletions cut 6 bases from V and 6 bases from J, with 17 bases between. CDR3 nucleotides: TGTGCCAGCAGGAGGGGCCAGGGCGAGGATGGCTACACCTTC. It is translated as CASRRGQGEDGYTF.

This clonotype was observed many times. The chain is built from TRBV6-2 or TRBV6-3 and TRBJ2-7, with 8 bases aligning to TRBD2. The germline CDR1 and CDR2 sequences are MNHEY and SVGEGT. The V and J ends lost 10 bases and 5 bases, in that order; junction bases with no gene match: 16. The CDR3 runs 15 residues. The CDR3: CATRARGGRLHEQYF. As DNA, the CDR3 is TGTGCCACCAGAGCTCGGGGGGGCCGCCTCCACGAGCAGTACTTC.

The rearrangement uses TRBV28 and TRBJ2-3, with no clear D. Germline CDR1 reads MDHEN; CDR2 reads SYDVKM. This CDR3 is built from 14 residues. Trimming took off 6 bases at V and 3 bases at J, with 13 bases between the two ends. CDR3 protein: CASSQAGDTDTQYF. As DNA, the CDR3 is TGTGCCAGCAGCCAGGCCGGCGATACAGATACGCAGTATTTT.

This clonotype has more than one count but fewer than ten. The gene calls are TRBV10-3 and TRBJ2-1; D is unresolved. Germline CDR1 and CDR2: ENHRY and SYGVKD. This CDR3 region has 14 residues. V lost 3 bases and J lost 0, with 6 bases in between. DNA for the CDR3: TGTGCCATCAGTGATCGGAGCTCCTACAATGAGCAGTTCTTC. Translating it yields CAISDRSSYNEQFF.

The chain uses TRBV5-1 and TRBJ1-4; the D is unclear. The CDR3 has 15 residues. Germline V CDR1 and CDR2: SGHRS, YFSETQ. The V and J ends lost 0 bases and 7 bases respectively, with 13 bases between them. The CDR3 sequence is CASSLEGRGSEKLFF. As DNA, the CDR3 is TGCGCCAGCAGCTTGGAGGGCAGAGGCAGTGAAAAACTGTTTTTT.

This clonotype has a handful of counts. The DNA for the CDR3 is TGTGCCAGCAGCCCCCCGGTAGCGGATACGCAGTATTTT. Translating it yields CASSPPVADTQYF. V gene TRBV7-9 combines with J gene TRBJ2-3; maybe TRBD2 (5 bases). Germline CDR1 reads SEHNR; CDR2 reads FQNEAQ (reference sequence). The CDR3 length is 13 residues. Trimming stripped 5 bases from V and 6 bases from J, with 12 bases between.

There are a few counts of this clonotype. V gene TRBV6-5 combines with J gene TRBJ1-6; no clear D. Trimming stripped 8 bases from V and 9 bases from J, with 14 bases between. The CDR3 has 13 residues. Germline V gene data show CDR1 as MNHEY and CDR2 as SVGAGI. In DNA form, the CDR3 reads TGTGCCAGCTCGAACCTGAATGGTTCACCCCTCCACTTT. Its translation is CASSNLNGSPLHF.

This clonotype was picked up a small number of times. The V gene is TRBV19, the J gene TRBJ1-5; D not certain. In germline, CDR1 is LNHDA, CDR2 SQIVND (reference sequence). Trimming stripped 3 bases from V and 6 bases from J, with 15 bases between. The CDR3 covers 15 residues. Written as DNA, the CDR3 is TGTGCCAGTAGTATGGTTGGAGGCAGTGGTCAGCCCCAGCATTTT. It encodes CASSMVGGSGQPQHF.

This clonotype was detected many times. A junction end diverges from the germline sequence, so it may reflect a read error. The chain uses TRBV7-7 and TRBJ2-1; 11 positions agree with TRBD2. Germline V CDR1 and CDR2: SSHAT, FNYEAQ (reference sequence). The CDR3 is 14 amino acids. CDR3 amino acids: CASSLGTSGNEQFF. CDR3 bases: TGTGCTAGCAGCTTAGGGACTAGCGGCAATGAGCAGTTCTTC.

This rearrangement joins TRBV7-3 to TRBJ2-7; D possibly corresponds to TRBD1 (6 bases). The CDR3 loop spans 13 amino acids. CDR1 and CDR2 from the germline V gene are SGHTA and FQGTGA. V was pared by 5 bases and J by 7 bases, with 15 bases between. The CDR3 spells CASSLGQSWEQYF. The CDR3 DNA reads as TGTGCCAGCAGCCTCGGACAGAGCTGGGAGCAGTACTTC.

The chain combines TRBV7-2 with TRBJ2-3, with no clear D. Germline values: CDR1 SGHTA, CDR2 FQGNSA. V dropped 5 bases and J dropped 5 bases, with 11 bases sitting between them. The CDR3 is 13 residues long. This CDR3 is CASSAHVQDTQYF. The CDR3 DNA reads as TGTGCCAGCAGCGCCCATGTACAAGATACGCAGTATTTT.

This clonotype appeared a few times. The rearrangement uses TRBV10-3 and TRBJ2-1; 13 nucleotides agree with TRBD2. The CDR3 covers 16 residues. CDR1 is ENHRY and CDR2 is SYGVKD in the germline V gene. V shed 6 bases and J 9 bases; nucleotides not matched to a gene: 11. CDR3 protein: CAISDGTSGARGEQFF. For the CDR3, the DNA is TGTGCCATCAGCGACGGGACTAGCGGGGCCCGCGGTGAGCAGTTCTTC.

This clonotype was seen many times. The CDR3 region is CSAPELAGVSYNEQFF. The CDR3, as DNA: TGCAGTGCTCCAGAACTAGCGGGAGTCTCCTACAATGAGCAGTTCTTC. The genes are TRBV20-1 and TRBJ2-1; 11 nucleotides match TRBD2. The CDR3 totals 16 residues. The V gene end was trimmed by 5 bases and the J gene end by 0 bases; junction bases not matched to a gene: 6. Germline V gene data show CDR1 as DFQATT and CDR2 as SNEGSKA (reference sequence).

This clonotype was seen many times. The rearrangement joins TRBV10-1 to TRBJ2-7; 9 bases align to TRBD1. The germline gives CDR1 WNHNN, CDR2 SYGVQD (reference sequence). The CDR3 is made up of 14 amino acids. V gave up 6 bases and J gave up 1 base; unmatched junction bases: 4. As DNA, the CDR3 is TGCGCCAGCAGATGGGACAGGGAGTCCTACGAGCAGTACTTC. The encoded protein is CASRWDRESYEQYF.

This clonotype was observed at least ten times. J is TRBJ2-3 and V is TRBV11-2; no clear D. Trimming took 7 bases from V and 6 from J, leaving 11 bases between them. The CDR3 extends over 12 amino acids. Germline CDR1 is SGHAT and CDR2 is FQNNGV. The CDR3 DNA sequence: TGTGCCAGCAAGGCTGCGAGCGATACGCAGTATTTT. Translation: CASKAASDTQYF.

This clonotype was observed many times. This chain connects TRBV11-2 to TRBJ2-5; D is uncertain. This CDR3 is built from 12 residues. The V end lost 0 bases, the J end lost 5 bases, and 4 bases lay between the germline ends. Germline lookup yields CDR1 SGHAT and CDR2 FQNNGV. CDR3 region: CASSLEEETQYF. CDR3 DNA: TGTGCCAGCAGCTTAGAGGAGGAGACCCAGTACTTC.

CDR3 residues: CASRPRDQETQYF. CDR3 nucleotides: TGTGCCAGCAGGCCCCGGGACCAAGAGACCCAGTACTTC. This chain links TRBV6-2 or TRBV6-3 with TRBJ2-5; unclear D gene. The CDR3 totals 13 residues. Germline CDR1 and CDR2: MNHEY and SVGEGT. Trimming shortened V by 6 bases and J by 0 bases, and 8 bases separated the two germline ends.

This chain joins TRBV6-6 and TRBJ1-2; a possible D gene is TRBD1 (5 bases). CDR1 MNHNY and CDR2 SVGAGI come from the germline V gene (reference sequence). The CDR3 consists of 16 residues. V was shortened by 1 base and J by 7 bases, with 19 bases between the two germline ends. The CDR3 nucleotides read TGTGCCAGCAGTTACTTCAACGACGGGGGGAATAGTGGCTACACCTTC. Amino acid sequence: CASSYFNDGGNSGYTF.

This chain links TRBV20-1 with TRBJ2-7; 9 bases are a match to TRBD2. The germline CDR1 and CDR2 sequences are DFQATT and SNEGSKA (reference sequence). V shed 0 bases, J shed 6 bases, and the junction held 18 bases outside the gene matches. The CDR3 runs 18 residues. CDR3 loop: CSARDHFTSGRVPREQYF. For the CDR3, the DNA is TGCAGTGCTAGAGATCACTTCACTAGCGGGCGGGTACCGCGCGAGCAGTACTTC.

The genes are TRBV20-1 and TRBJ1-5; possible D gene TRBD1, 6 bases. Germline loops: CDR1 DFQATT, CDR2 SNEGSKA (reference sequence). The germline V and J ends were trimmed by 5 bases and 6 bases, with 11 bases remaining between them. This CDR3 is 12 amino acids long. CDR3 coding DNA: TGCAGTGCTGTTACAGGGAGTCAGCCCCAGCATTTT. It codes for CSAVTGSQPQHF.